In this sample, the clone carrying this T cell receptor (beta chain) turned up once. Antigen: not known. V was cut by 2 bases and J by 6 bases, with 11 bases left in between. The germline CDR1 and CDR2 sequences are LGHNT and FRNRAP. The CDR3 is made up of 14 amino acids. The data were obtained in a study of cytomegalovirus exposure and HLA in healthy donors. General study results and limits: In a later analysis, most CMV-associated TCR beta chains appeared HLA-restricted. Some TCR beta chains (roughly 160 of them) were listed as cytomegalovirus-associated. Later on, a genetic analysis was performed. It linked a missense variant in DCLRE1C with V- and J-gene trimming of TCR beta. A few chains tied to CMV proved CMV antigen-specific in vitro.

This PCR relied on a set of 60 Vbeta primers and 13 Jbeta primers. Assay: immunoSEQ multiplex PCR; the TCRdb copy retains only in-frame clones and omits some. The table records around 91,000 clones, roughly 80% of them present only once. The chain is built from TRBV12-5 and TRBJ2-1; no firm D call. The source is a young man in good health and CMV-seronegative. Sequencing used PBMCs. CDR3 in DNA: TGTGCTAGTGGTTTGTCGACAAGTCTCAATGAGCAGTTCTTC. As protein: CASGLSTSLNEQFF.